This T cell receptor beta chain was captured in a study of cytomegalovirus exposure and HLA in healthy donors. Concerning this clone: Its antigen is not known.

When sampled, the donors appeared nominally healthy, though they likely had unrecorded immune exposures. Study findings and constraints: Diagnosis of cytomegalovirus status made by the classifier reportedly showed high specificity and sensitivity.

With 60 Vbeta and 13 Jbeta primers, the PCR was carried out. Data came from immunoSEQ multiplex PCR; TCRdb stores just in-frame clones and leaves some out. Found here are 140,000 to 150,000 clones, 60% to 80% of them singletons; the top ten hold less than 2%. The origin of this receptor is a woman under 40 in good health and CMV-seronegative. The sample comprised PBMCs.

The CDR3: CAGSGHLNTGELFF. CDR3 DNA sequence: TGTGCCGGTTCGGGACACCTGAACACCGGGGAGCTGTTTTTT. The gene calls are TRBV6-1 and TRBJ2-2; D might be TRBD1 (6 bases). Trimming removed 11 bases from V and 1 base from J, with 14 bases in between. CDR1 and CDR2 (germline): MNHNS, SASEGT. The CDR3 sequence is 14 residues long.